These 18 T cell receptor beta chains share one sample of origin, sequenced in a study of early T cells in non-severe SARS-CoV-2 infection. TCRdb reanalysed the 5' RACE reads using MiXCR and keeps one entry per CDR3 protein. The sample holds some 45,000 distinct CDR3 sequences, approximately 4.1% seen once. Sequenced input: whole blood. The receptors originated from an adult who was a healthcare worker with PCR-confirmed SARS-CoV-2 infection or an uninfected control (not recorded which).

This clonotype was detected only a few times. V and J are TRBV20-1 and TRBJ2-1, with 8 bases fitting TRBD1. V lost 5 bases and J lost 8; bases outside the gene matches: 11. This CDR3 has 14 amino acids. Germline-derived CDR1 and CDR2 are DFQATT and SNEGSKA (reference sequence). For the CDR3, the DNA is TGCAGTGCTCAGGGAGGACAGGGCTGGGATGAGCAGTTCTTC. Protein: CSAQGGQGWDEQFF.

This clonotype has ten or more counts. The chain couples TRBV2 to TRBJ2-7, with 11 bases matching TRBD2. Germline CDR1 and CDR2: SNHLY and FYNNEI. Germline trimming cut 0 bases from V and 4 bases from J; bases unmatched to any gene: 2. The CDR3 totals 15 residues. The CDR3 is CASSEAASGRYEQYF. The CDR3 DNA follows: TGTGCCAGCAGTGAAGCCGCTAGCGGGAGGTACGAGCAGTACTTC.

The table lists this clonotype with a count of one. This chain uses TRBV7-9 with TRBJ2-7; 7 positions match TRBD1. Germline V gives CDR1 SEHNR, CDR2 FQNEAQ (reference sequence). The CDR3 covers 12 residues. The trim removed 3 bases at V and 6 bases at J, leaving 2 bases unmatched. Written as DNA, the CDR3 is TGTGCCAGCAGCTTCACAGGGGCCGAGCAGTACTTC. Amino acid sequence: CASSFTGAEQYF.

The CDR3 DNA sequence: TGCAGCGTCTTCGAAGCCTACTCCTACAATGAGCAGTTCTTC. It encodes CSVFEAYSYNEQFF. V usage is TRBV29-1 and J usage is TRBJ2-1; D is ambiguous. The germline V gene encodes CDR1 SQVTM and CDR2 ANQGSEA. The ends were cut back, 6 bases at V and 0 bases at J, with 12 bases in the middle. The CDR3 sequence is 14 residues long.

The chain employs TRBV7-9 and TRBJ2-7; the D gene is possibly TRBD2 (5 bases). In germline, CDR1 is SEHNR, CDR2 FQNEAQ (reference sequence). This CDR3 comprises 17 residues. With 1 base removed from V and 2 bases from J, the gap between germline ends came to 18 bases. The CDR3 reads CASSLGRLQSGPYEQYF. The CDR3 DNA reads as TGTGCCAGCAGCTTAGGGAGACTACAGAGTGGTCCCTACGAGCAGTACTTC.

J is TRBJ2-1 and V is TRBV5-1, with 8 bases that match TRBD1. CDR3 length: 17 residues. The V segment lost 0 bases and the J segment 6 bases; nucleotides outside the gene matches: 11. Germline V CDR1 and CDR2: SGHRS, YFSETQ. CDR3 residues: CASSLAVTGGLGNEQFF. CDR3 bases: TGCGCCAGCAGCTTGGCTGTTACAGGGGGTCTGGGCAATGAGCAGTTCTTC.

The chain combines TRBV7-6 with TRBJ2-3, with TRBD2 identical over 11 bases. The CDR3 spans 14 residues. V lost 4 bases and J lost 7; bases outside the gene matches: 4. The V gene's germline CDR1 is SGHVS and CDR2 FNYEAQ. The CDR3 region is CASSSRLAGNTQYF. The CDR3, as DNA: TGTGCCAGCAGCTCCAGACTAGCGGGAAATACGCAGTATTTT.

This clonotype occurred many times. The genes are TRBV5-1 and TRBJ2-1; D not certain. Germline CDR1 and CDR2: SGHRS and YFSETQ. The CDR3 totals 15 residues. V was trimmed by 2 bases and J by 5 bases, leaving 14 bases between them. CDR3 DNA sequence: TGCGCCAGCAGCTTAAGACCCCCTGGGAACAATGAGCAGTTCTTC. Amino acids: CASSLRPPGNNEQFF.

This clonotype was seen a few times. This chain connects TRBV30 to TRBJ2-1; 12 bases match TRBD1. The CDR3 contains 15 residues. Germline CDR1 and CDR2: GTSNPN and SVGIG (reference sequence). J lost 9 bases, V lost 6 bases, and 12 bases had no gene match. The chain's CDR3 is CACNPKGQGAGEQFF. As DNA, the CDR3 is TGTGCCTGCAATCCCAAGGGACAGGGGGCGGGTGAGCAGTTCTTC.

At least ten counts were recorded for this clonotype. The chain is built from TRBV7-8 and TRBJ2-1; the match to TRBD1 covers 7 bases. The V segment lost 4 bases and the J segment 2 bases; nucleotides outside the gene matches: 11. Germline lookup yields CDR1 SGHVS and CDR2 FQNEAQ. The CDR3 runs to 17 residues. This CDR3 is CASSSKGQSLTYNEQFF. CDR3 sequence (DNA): TGTGCCAGCAGCTCTAAGGGACAGAGCCTCACCTACAATGAGCAGTTCTTC.

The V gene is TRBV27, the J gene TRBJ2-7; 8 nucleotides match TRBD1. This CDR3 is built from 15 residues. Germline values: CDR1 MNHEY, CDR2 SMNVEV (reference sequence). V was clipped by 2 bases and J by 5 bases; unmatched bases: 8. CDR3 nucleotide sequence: TGTGCCAGCAGTTTAACCAGGACAGGGAACAACGAGCAGTACTTC. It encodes CASSLTRTGNNEQYF.

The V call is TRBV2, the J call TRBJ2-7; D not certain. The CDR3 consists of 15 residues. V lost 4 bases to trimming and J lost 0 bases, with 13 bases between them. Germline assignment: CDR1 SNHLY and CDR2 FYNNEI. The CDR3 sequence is CASSGSRSSSYEQYF. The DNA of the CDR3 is TGTGCCAGCAGTGGAAGCAGGTCCAGCTCCTACGAGCAGTACTTC.

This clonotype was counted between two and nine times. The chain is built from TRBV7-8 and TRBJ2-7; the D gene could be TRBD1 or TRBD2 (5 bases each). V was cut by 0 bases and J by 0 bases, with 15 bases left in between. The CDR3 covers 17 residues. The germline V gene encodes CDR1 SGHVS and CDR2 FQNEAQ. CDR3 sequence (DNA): TGTGCCAGCAGCTTAGCGCAGGCCGGGGCCAGCTCCTACGAGCAGTACTTC. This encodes CASSLAQAGASSYEQYF.

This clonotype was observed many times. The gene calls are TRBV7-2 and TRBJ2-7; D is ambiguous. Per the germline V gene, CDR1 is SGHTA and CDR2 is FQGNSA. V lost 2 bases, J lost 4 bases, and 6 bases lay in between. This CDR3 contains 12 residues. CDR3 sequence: CASSLIPYEQYF. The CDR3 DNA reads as TGTGCCAGCAGCTTAATTCCGTACGAGCAGTACTTC.

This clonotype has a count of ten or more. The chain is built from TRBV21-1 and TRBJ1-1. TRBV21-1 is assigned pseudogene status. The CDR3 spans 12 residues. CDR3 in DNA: TGTGCCAGCAGCAAGGGCCGACCTGAAGCTTTCTTT. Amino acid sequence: CASSKGRPEAFF.

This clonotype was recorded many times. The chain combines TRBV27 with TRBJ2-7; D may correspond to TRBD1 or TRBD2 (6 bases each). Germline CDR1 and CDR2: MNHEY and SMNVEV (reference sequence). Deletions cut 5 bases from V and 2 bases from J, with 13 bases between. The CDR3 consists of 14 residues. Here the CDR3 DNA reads TGTGCCAGCAGTCTGGCGGAGGGGGCCTACGAGCAGTACTTC. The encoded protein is CASSLAEGAYEQYF.

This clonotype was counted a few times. CDR3 region: CASSPPMSGGANVLTF. The DNA of the CDR3 is TGTGCCAGCTCACCACCGATGTCGGGAGGGGCCAACGTCCTGACTTTC. The rearrangement uses TRBV18 and TRBJ2-6; D may be TRBD2 (5 bases). This CDR3 comprises 16 residues. V was shortened by 0 bases and J by 4 bases, with 10 bases between the two germline ends. From germline, CDR1 is KGHSH and CDR2 LQKENI. The full variable domain, rest sourced from reference TRBV18 and TRBJ2-6, is NAGVMQNPRHLVRRRGQEARLRCSPMKGHSHVYWYRQLPEEGLKFMVYLQKENIIDESGMPKERFSAEFPKEGPSILRIQQVVRGDSAAYFCASSPPMSGGANVLTFGAGSRLTVL.

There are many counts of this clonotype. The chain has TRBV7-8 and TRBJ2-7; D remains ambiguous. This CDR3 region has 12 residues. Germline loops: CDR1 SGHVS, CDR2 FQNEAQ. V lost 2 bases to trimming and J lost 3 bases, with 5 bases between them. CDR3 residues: CASSLSHYEQYF. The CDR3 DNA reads TGTGCCAGCAGCTTATCCCACTACGAGCAGTACTTC.